This passage covers 8 T cell receptor beta chains from one sample sequenced in a study of control samples from healthy donors and cancer patients (dated by TCRdb to 2019 to 2021). The library was generated by the immunoSEQ multiplex PCR assay. Drawn from immuneACCESS, this table holds only the in-frame rearrangements with V and J called that TCRdb kept. Clones are partly lost; checked studies trace under half to an unresolved V gene and leave the rest unexplained. The sample has about 160,000 clones on record, about 93% of them singletons. Clones ranked in the top ten supply 0.68% of the sample. The sample comprised blood. These receptor sequences come from a woman in her twenties or thirties in good health.

This rearrangement joins TRBV6-4 to TRBJ2-3; the D gene is possibly TRBD2 (5 bases). The V end lost 2 bases, the J end lost 0 bases, and 9 bases lay between the germline ends. The CDR3 totals 15 residues. Germline values: CDR1 MRHNA, CDR2 SNTAGT. CDR3 coding DNA: TGTGCCAGCAGTGACGATCCGGGGAGCACAGATACGCAGTATTTT. Encoded protein: CASSDDPGSTDTQYF.

The genes are TRBV7-9 and TRBJ1-2; tentative D call: TRBD1 (5 bases). The CDR3 is 13 amino acids. Trimming took off 1 base at V and 8 bases at J, with 11 bases between the two ends. Looked up from germline, CDR1 is SEHNR and CDR2 is FQNEAQ (reference sequence). The CDR3 spells CASSLVGAHGYTF. The DNA for the CDR3 is TGTGCCAGCAGCTTAGTAGGGGCTCACGGCTACACCTTC.

The chain couples TRBV7-6 to TRBJ2-7; tentatively, D is TRBD1 or TRBD2 (5 bases each). The CDR3 is made up of 13 amino acids. V was trimmed by 1 base and J by 7 bases, leaving 11 bases between them. Germline V gene sequence: CDR1 SGHVS, CDR2 FNYEAQ. The CDR3 region has the DNA TGTGCCAGCAGCTTAGGGGGGTTGGGGGAGCAGTACTTC. This translates into CASSLGGLGEQYF. The variable domain in full, completed from reference TRBV7-6 and TRBJ2-7, reads GAGVSQSPRYKVTKRGQDVALRCDPISGHVSLYWYRQALGQGPEFLTYFNYEAQQDKSGLPNDRFSAERPEGSISTLTIQRTEQRDSAMYRCASSLGGLGEQYFGPGTRLTVT.

The V call is TRBV6-1, the J call TRBJ2-3, with D maybe TRBD2 (6 bases). The CDR3 is 17 residues long. CDR1 and CDR2 (germline): MNHNS, SASEGT. V shed 4 bases and J shed 0 bases, with 17 bases lying between them. The CDR3, as DNA: TGTGCCAGCAGTGGCAGGAGGGCCCTCTCTAGCACAGATACGCAGTATTTT. Translated, it gives CASSGRRALSSTDTQYF.

This chain joins TRBV12-3 or TRBV12-4 and TRBJ1-5; D gene uncertain. The CDR3 is 12 residues long. V lost 3 bases, J lost 12 bases, and 12 bases lay in between. This chain's CDR3 is CASSFSPRRQHF. In nucleotides, the CDR3 is TGTGCCAGCAGTTTTTCCCCCCGGCGCCAGCATTTT.

CDR3 DNA: TGTGCCAGCAGCCCCGGGACAGGGGGTCTTCAGCCCCAGCATTTT. It translates to CASSPGTGGLQPQHF. This sequence joins TRBV6-5 and TRBJ1-5; 11 bases line up with TRBD1. CDR3 length: 15 amino acids. In germline, CDR1 is MNHEY, CDR2 SVGAGI. The J segment lost 6 bases and the V segment lost 6 bases, leaving 7 bases of the junction unmatched.

The rearrangement links TRBV29-1 to TRBJ2-7; unclear D gene. Germline V lookup: CDR1 SQVTM, CDR2 ANQGSEA. There are 12 residues in the CDR3. V gave up 3 bases and J gave up 5 bases, with 11 bases separating them. CDR3 sequence (DNA): TGCAGCGTTGAGGACGGCGAGCACGAGCAGTACTTC. This translates into CSVEDGEHEQYF.

The CDR3 bases are TGTGCCAGCAGTTCCCTAATTAGCTACGAGCAGTACTTC. This codes for CASSSLISYEQYF. The chain links TRBV27 to TRBJ2-7; D remains ambiguous. Trimming removed 4 bases from V and 3 bases from J, with 10 bases in between. CDR3 length: 13 amino acids. The germline V gene has CDR1 MNHEY and CDR2 SMNVEV (reference sequence).